The 14 T cell receptor beta chains given below trace back to one sample, sequenced in a study of T cells in Graves' hyperthyroidism and ophthalmopathy. Researchers took RNA transcripts and amplified the TCR beta CDR3 regions from them. The study used the HTBI primer set for a first-round RT-PCR of the TCR CDR3. TCRdb called the multiplex PCR reads again in MiXCR, with one record for every CDR3 protein. The data contain under 200,000 distinct CDR3 sequences, 9.4% of them seen just once; the ten biggest clones take up approximately 24%. Sequenced sample: blood. These receptors came from a woman in her late teens or twenties with Graves' hyperthyroidism that later progressed to Graves' ophthalmopathy.

This clonotype was observed at least ten times. The CDR3 bases are TGTGCCAGCAGGAGTAGCGGTGGCACAGATACGCAGTATTTT. Its translation: CASRSSGGTDTQYF. The chain uses TRBV12-3 or TRBV12-4 and TRBJ2-3; D might be TRBD2 (6 bases). The CDR3 length is 14 residues. V lost 6 bases and J 1 base, leaving 11 bases between the germline ends.

This clonotype was seen at least ten times. This chain connects TRBV5-5 to TRBJ2-2; 7 nucleotides match TRBD1. The length of the CDR3 is 16 residues. CDR1 and CDR2 (germline): SGHKS, YYEKEE (reference sequence). With 4 bases clipped from V and 0 bases from J, the junction kept 6 bases outside the gene matches. In nucleotides, the CDR3 is TGTGCCAGCAGCCCTCGGGACAGAGCGAACACCGGGGAGCTGTTTTTT. It is translated as CASSPRDRANTGELFF. Full variable domain (rest looked up from reference TRBV5-5 and TRBJ2-2): DAGVTQSPTHLIKTRGQQVTLRCSPISGHKSVSWYQQVLGQGPQFIFQYYEKEERGRGNFPDRFSARQFPNYSSELNVNALLLGDSALYLCASSPRDRANTGELFFGEGSRLTVL.

This clonotype has ten or more counts. This chain uses TRBV19 with TRBJ1-1; D is unresolved. The CDR3 totals 15 residues. Trimming cost V 3 bases and J 1 base, with 12 bases left between them. CDR1 and CDR2 (germline): LNHDA, SQIVND (reference sequence). The CDR3 nucleotides read TGTGCCAGTAGTATCCCGGGGTCGTGGAACACTGAAGCTTTCTTT. This sequence encodes CASSIPGSWNTEAFF.

This clonotype occurred a few times. V usage is TRBV5-4 and J usage is TRBJ1-4, with 7 bases identical to TRBD1. Germline CDR1 reads SGHNT; CDR2 reads YYREEE (reference sequence). Unmatched junction bases numbered 4, after V lost 0 bases and J lost 5 bases. This CDR3 is built from 15 residues. As DNA, the CDR3 is TGTGCCAGCAGCTTGGCCCAGGGGGGGAATGAAAAACTGTTTTTT. This sequence encodes CASSLAQGGNEKLFF.

Many counts were recorded for this clonotype. The rearrangement links TRBV20-1 to TRBJ2-6; D unresolved. CDR1 and CDR2 from the germline V gene are DFQATT and SNEGSKA (reference sequence). The CDR3 length is 15 residues. Trimming took off 2 bases at V and 0 bases at J, with 8 bases between the two ends. Here the CDR3 reads CSARHLGSGANVLTF. The CDR3 coding sequence is TGCAGTGCTAGACATTTGGGCTCTGGGGCCAACGTCCTGACTTTC.

This clonotype was recorded a few times. The CDR3 DNA reads as TGTGCCAGCAGAGCCACAGGGGGACAAGAGACCCAGTACTTC. This translates into CASRATGGQETQYF. V and J are TRBV6-1 and TRBJ2-5; 8 nucleotides agree with TRBD1. The CDR3 runs to 14 residues. The junction had 5 bases not matched to a gene; V was cut back by 6 bases and J by 2 bases. Germline assignment: CDR1 MNHNS and CDR2 SASEGT.

The rearrangement links TRBV20-1 to TRBJ1-1; perhaps TRBD1 as D (6 bases). The germline CDR1 and CDR2 sequences are DFQATT and SNEGSKA (reference sequence). The V and J ends lost 5 bases and 6 bases respectively, with 16 bases between them. CDR3 size: 13 residues. CDR3 bases: TGCAGTGCTTTTAGGACAGTAGACCCTGAAGCTTTCTTT. Amino acid sequence: CSAFRTVDPEAFF.

The DNA of the CDR3 is TGTGCCAGCAGCTTAGTTGGGGCCCTCCGTGGCTACACCTTC. Its protein is CASSLVGALRGYTF. The rearrangement links TRBV7-8 to TRBJ1-2; weak D call: TRBD1 (5 bases). The CDR3 has 14 amino acids. The germline gives CDR1 SGHVS, CDR2 FQNEAQ. The V and J ends lost 1 base and 7 bases respectively, with 13 bases between them. The full variable domain, its missing parts supplied by reference TRBV7-8 and TRBJ1-2, is GAGVSQSPRYKVAKRGQDVALRCDPISGHVSLFWYQQALGQGPEFLTYFQNEAQLDKSGLPSDRFFAERPEGSVSTLKIQRTQQEDSAVYLCASSLVGALRGYTFGSGTRLTVV.

Concerning this clonotype: A much larger clone differs from this one at a single base, so this may be a read error. The gene calls are TRBV30 and TRBJ2-1; TRBD1 matches at 8 bases. CDR1 is GTSNPN, CDR2 SVGIG, per germline (reference sequence). The CDR3 is 10 residues long. The CDR3 sequence is CVGQGEEQFF. The CDR3 DNA reads TGTGTCGGACAGGGTGAGGAGCAGTTCTTC.

The table lists this clonotype with many counts. V is TRBV6-1 and J is TRBJ2-7, with 9 bases lining up with TRBD2. The junction had 11 bases not matched to a gene; V was cut back by 5 bases and J by 0 bases. Per the germline V gene, CDR1 is MNHNS and CDR2 is SASEGT. This CDR3 comprises 17 residues. The chain's CDR3 is CASSSKSGRRFSYEQYF. CDR3 coding DNA: TGTGCCAGCAGTTCCAAGAGCGGGAGGCGCTTCTCCTACGAGCAGTACTTC.

This clonotype was detected many times. The rearrangement joins TRBV6-1 to TRBJ1-2, with D hard to call. From germline, CDR1 is MNHNS and CDR2 SASEGT. The CDR3 contains 15 residues. Between the trimmed V and J ends, which lost 5 bases and 2 bases, there was a span of 15 bases. The CDR3 is CASSYSGGRNYGYTF. The CDR3 DNA reads TGTGCCAGCAGTTATTCCGGCGGGCGGAACTATGGCTACACCTTC.

This clonotype was observed a handful of times. This chain joins TRBV19 and TRBJ2-3; D ambiguous. The CDR3 is 16 amino acids. The V end was cut by 8 bases, the J end by 3 bases, with 21 bases between. Germline CDR1 and CDR2: LNHDA and SQIVND (reference sequence). CDR3 protein: CASRSGYRATTDTQYF. CDR3 coding DNA: TGTGCCAGTCGGAGTGGCTACCGAGCGACGACAGATACGCAGTATTTT.

This clonotype occurred many times. The chain joins TRBV29-1 to TRBJ2-7; D is possibly TRBD1 (6 bases). From germline, CDR1 is SQVTM and CDR2 ANQGSEA. Trimming cost V 3 bases and J 2 bases, with 11 bases left between them. This CDR3 is built from 13 residues. CDR3 amino acids: CSVEAGDTYEQYF. CDR3 in DNA: TGCAGCGTTGAGGCAGGGGATACCTACGAGCAGTACTTC.

Many counts were recorded for this clonotype. V gene TRBV3-1 combines with J gene TRBJ1-2, with D uncertain. The germline CDR1 and CDR2 sequences are LGHDT and YNNKEL (reference sequence). This CDR3 has 13 residues. Trimming stripped 0 bases from V and 6 bases from J, with 8 bases between. The CDR3 sequence: CASSQDHQDGYTF. The CDR3, as DNA: TGTGCCAGCAGCCAAGATCACCAGGATGGCTACACCTTC.